These 14 T cell receptor beta chains were sequenced from one sample in a study of low-dose radiotherapy and immunotherapy resistance in tumors. cDNA synthesis used a TRAV/TRBV-specific primer set for both chains. PCR amplification of the TCRs was performed with Phusion for about 20 PCR cycles, and it relied on a constant-region primer together with a V-primer adapter. Each CDR3 protein is one row after TCRdb ran MiXCR on the reads. Of 59,000 or so distinct CDR3 sequences listed, about 30% were seen once; the top ten hold approximately 7%. Time point denoted: before trial treatment. This sample comprised PBMCs, obtained before treatment. The receptor source for this set is a male donor with rectosigmoid adenocarcinoma.

This chain joins TRBV28 and TRBJ2-7; D unclear. This CDR3 spans 12 amino acids. Germline values: CDR1 MDHEN, CDR2 SYDVKM. Trimming took off 7 bases at V and 2 bases at J, with 9 bases between the two ends. CDR3 in amino acids: CASTQAPYEQYF. CDR3 coding DNA: TGTGCCAGCACCCAGGCACCCTACGAGCAGTACTTC.

Comment on this clonotype: This may arise from a read error, as a much more abundant clone is one base away. The chain couples TRBV4-2 to TRBJ2-1; perhaps TRBD1 as D (7 bases). The CDR3 length is 17 residues. Trimming removed 0 bases at V and 5 bases at J, with 17 bases between. Germline V gene data show CDR1 as LGHNA and CDR2 as YNFKEQ. The CDR3 protein is CASSQDSGRRGHNEQFF. CDR3 bases: TGTGCCAGCAGCCAAGATTCCGGCAGGAGGGGGCACAATGAGCAGTTCTTC.

In its sample, this clonotype is medium-sized. The gene calls are TRBV25-1 and TRBJ2-1, with 7 bases aligning to TRBD1. Germline V gives CDR1 MGHDK, CDR2 SYGVNS. The junction had 8 bases not matched to a gene; V was cut back by 3 bases and J by 0 bases. This CDR3 region has 17 residues. DNA for the CDR3: TGTGCCAGCAGTGATGACAGGGTCGATAGCTCCTACAATGAGCAGTTCTTC. Translating gives CASSDDRVDSSYNEQFF.

Notes on this clonotype: Given a much more abundant clone one base away, this may be a read error. The gene calls are TRBV24-1 and TRBJ2-4, with TRBD1 matching over 7 bases. The germline CDR1 and CDR2 sequences are KGHDR and SFDVKD. The CDR3 contains 14 residues. V shed 9 bases and J 13 bases; nucleotides not matched to a gene: 17. The chain's CDR3 is CATARGQSYNEQYF. CDR3 sequence (DNA): TGTGCCACCGCCCGGGGACAGAGTTACAATGAGCAGTACTTC.

This clonotype was recorded many times. The chain uses TRBV7-9 and TRBJ2-7; D uncertain. V lost 1 base and J 6 bases, leaving 16 bases between the germline ends. In germline, CDR1 is SEHNR, CDR2 FQNEAQ (reference sequence). The CDR3 spans 15 residues. The CDR3 bases are TGTGCCAGCAGCTTAGTCTTCGGAAGCCGGAGCGAGCAGTACTTC. Its protein product is CASSLVFGSRSEQYF.

This clonotype was observed many times. The rearrangement joins TRBV28 to TRBJ2-3; D possibly corresponds to TRBD1 (5 bases). Germline loops: CDR1 MDHEN, CDR2 SYDVKM. Deletions cut 6 bases from V and 7 bases from J, with 11 bases between. This CDR3 has 12 amino acids. Here the CDR3 DNA reads TGTGCCAGCAGACAGGACACCAATACGCAGTATTTT. Protein: CASRQDTNTQYF.

Many counts were recorded for this clonotype. The chain is built from TRBV6-2 or TRBV6-3 and TRBJ2-1; 13 bases map to TRBD2. The V segment lost 6 bases and the J segment 1 base; nucleotides outside the gene matches: 12. The germline CDR1 and CDR2 sequences are MNHEY and SVGEGT. The CDR3 runs 19 residues. CDR3 sequence reads: CASRTFRTSGSGSYNEQFF. The CDR3 nucleotides read TGTGCCAGCAGGACCTTCCGGACTAGCGGGAGTGGGTCCTACAATGAGCAGTTCTTC.

This clonotype was seen a handful of times. This likely came from a read error, as a far larger clone is one base away. The V and J genes are TRBV6-2 or TRBV6-3 and TRBJ2-1, with D perhaps given as TRBD1 or TRBD2 (5 bases each). V was trimmed by 8 bases and J by 10 bases, leaving 24 bases between them. This CDR3 has 15 residues. Germline V gene lookup returns CDR1 MNHEY and CDR2 SVGEGT. The chain's CDR3 is CASEYQRDGAYEQFF. CDR3 sequence (DNA): TGTGCCAGCGAGTACCAACGGGACGGAGCCTACGAGCAGTTCTTC.

This clonotype has at least ten counts. CDR3 bases: TGTGCCAGCAGTGACGGACAGGGGGATTATGGCTACACCTTC. Encoded protein: CASSDGQGDYGYTF. The chain links TRBV28 to TRBJ1-2; 10 bases match TRBD1. Germline V gene sequence: CDR1 MDHEN, CDR2 SYDVKM. The length of the CDR3 is 14 residues. The junction had 5 bases not matched to a gene; V was cut back by 5 bases and J by 5 bases.

Comments on this clonotype: Since a far larger clone is one base different, this is likely a read error. The chain has TRBV6-5 and TRBJ2-7; D uncertain. The J call may be in error: the DNA end matches TRBJ2-1 better. This CDR3 region has 13 residues. CDR1 is MNHEY and CDR2 is SVGAGI in the germline V gene. CDR3 protein: CASLYLGKYEQFF. CDR3 in DNA: TGTGCCAGCCTTTACTTAGGCAAGTACGAGCAGTTCTTC.

This clonotype was found a few times. This likely came from a read error, as a far larger clone is one base away. The chain uses TRBV6-6 and TRBJ2-7; 8 nucleotides align to TRBD2. The CDR3 is 14 residues long. Trimming at V came to 0 bases and at J to 7 bases, leaving 5 bases not matched to a gene. Germline V gene data show CDR1 as MNHNY and CDR2 as SVGAGI (reference sequence). CDR3 nucleotides: TGTGCCAGCAGTTACTCGGGACTAGATGGTGAGCAGTACTTC. Its translation: CASSYSGLDGEQYF.

This clonotype was observed at least ten times. The chain uses TRBV24-1 and TRBJ2-5; D might be TRBD2 (6 bases). This CDR3 is built from 14 residues. Germline values: CDR1 KGHDR, CDR2 SFDVKD. With 4 bases removed from V and 5 bases from J, the gap between germline ends came to 13 bases. The CDR3 sequence: CATSEVGLGETQYF. Written as DNA, the CDR3 is TGTGCCACCAGTGAAGTGGGACTTGGGGAGACCCAGTACTTC.

This clonotype was seen repeatedly, ten times or more. The V call is TRBV6-2 or TRBV6-3, the J call TRBJ2-7; D is possibly TRBD1 (6 bases). The CDR3 runs 14 residues. CDR1 and CDR2 (germline): MNHEY, SVGEGT. The ends were cut back, 5 bases at V and 3 bases at J, with 14 bases in the middle. The CDR3 region has the DNA TGTGCCAGCAGTGGGACGGGACACCACTACGAGCAGTACTTC. Amino acids: CASSGTGHHYEQYF.

This clonotype showed up many times. The CDR3 DNA reads TGTGCCACCAGTGATACGACAGGGCCACACGAGCAGTACTTC. Protein sequence: CATSDTTGPHEQYF. This chain uses TRBV24-1 with TRBJ2-7, with 7 bases identical to TRBD1. The CDR3 is 14 residues long. After removal of 3 bases from V and 5 bases from J, the junction contained 6 bases not matched to a gene. Germline CDR1 reads KGHDR; CDR2 reads SFDVKD.